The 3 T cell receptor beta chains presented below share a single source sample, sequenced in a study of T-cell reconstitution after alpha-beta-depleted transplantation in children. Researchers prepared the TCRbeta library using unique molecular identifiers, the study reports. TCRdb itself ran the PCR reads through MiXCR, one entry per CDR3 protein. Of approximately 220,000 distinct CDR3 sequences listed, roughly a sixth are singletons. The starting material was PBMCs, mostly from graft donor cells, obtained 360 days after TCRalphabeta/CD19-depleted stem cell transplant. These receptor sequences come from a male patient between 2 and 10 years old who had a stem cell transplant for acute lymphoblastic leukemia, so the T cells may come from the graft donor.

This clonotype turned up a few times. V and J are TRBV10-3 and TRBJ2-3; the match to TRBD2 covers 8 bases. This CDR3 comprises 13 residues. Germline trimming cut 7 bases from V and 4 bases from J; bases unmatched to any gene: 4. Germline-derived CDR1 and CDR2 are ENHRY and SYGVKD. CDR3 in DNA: TGTGCCATCACTACCGGGGGGGCAGATACGCAGTATTTT. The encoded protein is CAITTGGADTQYF.

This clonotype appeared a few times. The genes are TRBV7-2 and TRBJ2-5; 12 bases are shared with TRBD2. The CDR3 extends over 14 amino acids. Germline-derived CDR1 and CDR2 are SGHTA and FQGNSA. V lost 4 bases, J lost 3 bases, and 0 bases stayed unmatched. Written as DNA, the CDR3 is TGTGCCAGCAGCTCTAGCGGGAGGGAAGAGACCCAGTACTTC. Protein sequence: CASSSSGREETQYF. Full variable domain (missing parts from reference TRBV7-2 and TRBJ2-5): GAGVSQSPSNKVTEKGKDVELRCDPISGHTALYWYRQSLGQGLEFLIYFQGNSAPDKSGLPSDRFSAERTGGSVSTLTIQRTQQEDSAVYLCASSSSGREETQYFGPGTRLLVL.

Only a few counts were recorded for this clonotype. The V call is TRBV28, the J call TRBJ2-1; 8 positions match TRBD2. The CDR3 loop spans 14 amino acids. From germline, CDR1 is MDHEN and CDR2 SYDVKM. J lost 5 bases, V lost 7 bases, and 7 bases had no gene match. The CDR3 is CASILSGKNNEQFF. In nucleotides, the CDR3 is TGTGCCAGCATCCTTAGCGGGAAGAACAATGAGCAGTTCTTC.